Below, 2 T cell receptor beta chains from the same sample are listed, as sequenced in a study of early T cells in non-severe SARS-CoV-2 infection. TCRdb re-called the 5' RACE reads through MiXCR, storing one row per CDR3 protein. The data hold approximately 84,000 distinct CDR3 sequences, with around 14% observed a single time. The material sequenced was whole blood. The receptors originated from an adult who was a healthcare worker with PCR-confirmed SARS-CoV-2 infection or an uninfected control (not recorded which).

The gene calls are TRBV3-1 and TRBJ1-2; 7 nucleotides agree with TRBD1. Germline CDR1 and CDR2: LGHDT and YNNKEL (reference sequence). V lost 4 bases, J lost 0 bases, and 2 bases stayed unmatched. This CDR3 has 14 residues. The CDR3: CASSRTGTNYGYTF. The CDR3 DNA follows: TGTGCCAGCAGCCGGACAGGCACTAACTATGGCTACACCTTC.

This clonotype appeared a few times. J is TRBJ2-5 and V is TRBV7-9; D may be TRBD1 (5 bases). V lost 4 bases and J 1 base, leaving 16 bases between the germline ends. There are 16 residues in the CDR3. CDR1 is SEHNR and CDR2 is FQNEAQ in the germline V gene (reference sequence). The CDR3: CASSSSDIAPQETQYF. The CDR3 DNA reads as TGTGCCAGCAGCTCCTCGGACATCGCCCCCCAAGAGACCCAGTACTTC.